This entry is about one TCR beta chain. Antigen specificity is unknown. Generated by immunoSEQ multiplex PCR, the TCRdb table keeps only in-frame clones and is missing some. This sample has tens of thousands of clones, with roughly 84% found just once. Germline V CDR1 and CDR2: SGHAT, FQNNGV. V gave up 3 bases and J gave up 9 bases; unmatched junction bases: 13. CDR3 size: 18 residues. The data are from a study of T cells in localized non-small cell lung cancer. Study observations and caveats: Adjacent uninvolved lung had the highest clonality, suggesting focused antigen responses. Heterogeneity cannot be ruled out, as sequencing used one tumor region only. In adjacent lung appeared a median about 58 of the top 100 tumor clones. Longer overall survival associated with higher blood T cell density; shorter survival with higher adjacent-lung clonality.

The chain uses TRBV11-2 and TRBJ2-1; 14 positions match TRBD2. The sequence derives from a man aged 35 to 69 with stage II lung adenocarcinoma. Sequenced here: PBMCs, sampled before any cancer treatment. The CDR3 spells CASSFTLTTSGRVTEQFF. The CDR3 DNA reads as TGTGCCAGCAGCTTTACACTCACGACTAGCGGGAGGGTCACTGAGCAGTTCTTC.